These 5 T cell receptor beta chains originate from one sample sequenced in a study of blood T cell repertoires in COVID-19. Profiled with immunoSEQ multiplex PCR; TCRdb holds only in-frame clones, not every one. The profile shows about 130,000 clones, roughly three quarters of them singletons. Sequences were obtained from peripheral blood. The origin of the receptors is a man aged 80 or over with acute or convalescent COVID-19.

This chain links TRBV18 with TRBJ2-3; maybe TRBD2 (6 bases). The ends were cut back, 0 bases at V and 6 bases at J, with 16 bases in the middle. Germline loops: CDR1 KGHSH, CDR2 LQKENI. This CDR3 has 16 amino acids. The CDR3, as DNA: TGTGCCAGCTCACCACCATCTGTAGCAGGGAGGGATACGCAGTATTTT. Translated, it gives CASSPPSVAGRDTQYF.

This chain connects TRBV30 to TRBJ1-5; maybe TRBD1 (6 bases). The CDR3 has 14 residues. Germline assignment: CDR1 GTSNPN and CDR2 SVGIG (reference sequence). The V gene lost 2 bases and the J gene lost 4 bases, with 12 bases spanning the gap. The CDR3 is CAWSLGQANQPQHF. In DNA, the CDR3 is TGTGCCTGGAGTCTGGGACAAGCTAATCAGCCCCAGCATTTT. Full variable domain (outside the CDR3, taken from reference TRBV30 and TRBJ1-5): SQTIHQWPATLVQPVGSPLSLECTVEGTSNPNLYWYRQAAGRGLQLLFYSVGIGQISSEVPQNLSASRPQDRQFILSSKKLLLSDSGFYLCAWSLGQANQPQHFGDGTRLSIL.

The chain combines TRBV10-3 with TRBJ2-3; D perhaps matches TRBD2 (6 bases). Between the trimmed V and J ends, which lost 5 bases and 1 base, there was a span of 13 bases. Germline CDR1 reads ENHRY; CDR2 reads SYGVKD. There are 15 residues in the CDR3. The DNA for the CDR3 is TGTGCCATCAGTTTTACCGGGACTGGCACAGATACGCAGTATTTT. The encoded protein is CAISFTGTGTDTQYF.

This clone came up once. V is TRBV6-6 and J is TRBJ1-6; 8 nucleotides match TRBD1. Germline V gives CDR1 MNHNY, CDR2 SVGAGI (reference sequence). The trim removed 3 bases at V and 10 bases at J, leaving 8 bases unmatched. The CDR3 contains 15 residues. This chain's CDR3 is CASSYTGQVQSPLHF. The CDR3 DNA reads as TGTGCCAGCAGTTATACGGGACAGGTTCAATCACCCCTCCACTTT.

This rearrangement joins TRBV12-3 or TRBV12-4 to TRBJ1-4; 8 bases fit TRBD1. There are 13 residues in the CDR3. Trimming cost V 5 bases and J 8 bases; bases outside gene matches: 4. CDR3 sequence: CASSRQGKEKLFF. The DNA of the CDR3 is TGTGCCAGCAGTAGACAGGGGAAGGAAAAACTGTTTTTT.